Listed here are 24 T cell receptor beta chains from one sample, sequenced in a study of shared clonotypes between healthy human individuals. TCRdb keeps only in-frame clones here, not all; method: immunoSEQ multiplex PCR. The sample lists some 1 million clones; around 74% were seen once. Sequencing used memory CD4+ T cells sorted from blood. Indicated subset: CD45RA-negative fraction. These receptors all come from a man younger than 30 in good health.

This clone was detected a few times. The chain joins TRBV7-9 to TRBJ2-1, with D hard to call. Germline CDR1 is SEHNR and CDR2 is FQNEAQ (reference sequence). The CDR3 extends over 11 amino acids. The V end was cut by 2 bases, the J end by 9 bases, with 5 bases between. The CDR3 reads CASSLLLEQFF. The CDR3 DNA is TGTGCCAGCAGCTTACTTCTTGAGCAGTTCTTC. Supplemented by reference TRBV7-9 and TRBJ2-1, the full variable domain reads DTGVSQNPRHKITKRGQNVTFRCDPISEHNRLYWYRQTLGQGPEFLTYFQNEAQLEKSRLLSDRFSAERPKGSFSTLEIQRTEQGDSAMYLCASSLLLEQFFGPGTRLTVL.

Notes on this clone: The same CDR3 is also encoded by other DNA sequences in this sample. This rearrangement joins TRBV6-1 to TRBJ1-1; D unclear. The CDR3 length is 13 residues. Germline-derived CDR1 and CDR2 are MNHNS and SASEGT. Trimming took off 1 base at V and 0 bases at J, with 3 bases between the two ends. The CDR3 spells CASSEGMNTEAFF. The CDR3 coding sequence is TGTGCCAGCAGTGAAGGTATGAACACTGAAGCTTTCTTT.

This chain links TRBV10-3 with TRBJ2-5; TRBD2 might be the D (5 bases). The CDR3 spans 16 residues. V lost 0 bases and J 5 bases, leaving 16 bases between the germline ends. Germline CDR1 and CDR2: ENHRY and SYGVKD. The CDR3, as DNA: TGTGCCATCAGTGAGTCCGCCAGCGGAGGTCGGGAGACCCAGTACTTC. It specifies CAISESASGGRETQYF.

This CDR3 reads CASSLPTGGTYNEQFF. The CDR3 DNA reads as TGTGCCAGCTCACTTCCGACAGGGGGCACCTACAATGAGCAGTTCTTC. V and J are TRBV18 and TRBJ2-1; TRBD1 matches 10 bases. This CDR3 is 16 amino acids long. Trimming removed 4 bases from V and 2 bases from J; junction bases left unmatched: 5. Per the germline V gene, CDR1 is KGHSH and CDR2 is LQKENI.

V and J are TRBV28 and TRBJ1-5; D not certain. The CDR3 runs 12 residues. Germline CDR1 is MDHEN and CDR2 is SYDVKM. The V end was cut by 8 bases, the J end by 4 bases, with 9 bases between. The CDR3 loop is CASGPRNQPQHF. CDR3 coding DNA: TGTGCCAGCGGCCCGCGGAATCAGCCCCAGCATTTT.

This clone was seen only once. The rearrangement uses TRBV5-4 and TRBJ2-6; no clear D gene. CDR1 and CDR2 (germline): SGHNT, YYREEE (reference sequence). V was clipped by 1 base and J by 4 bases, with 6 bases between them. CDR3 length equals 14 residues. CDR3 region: CASSLWKGANVLTF. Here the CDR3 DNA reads TGTGCCAGCAGCTTGTGGAAGGGGGCCAACGTCCTGACTTTC.

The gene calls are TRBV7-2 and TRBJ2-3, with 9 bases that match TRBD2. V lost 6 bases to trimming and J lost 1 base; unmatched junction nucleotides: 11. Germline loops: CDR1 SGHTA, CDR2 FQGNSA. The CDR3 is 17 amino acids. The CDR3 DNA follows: TGTGCCAGCAGGACTAGCGGACGCCTTATGGGCACAGATACGCAGTATTTT. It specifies CASRTSGRLMGTDTQYF. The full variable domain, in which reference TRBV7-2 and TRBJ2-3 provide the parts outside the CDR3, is GAGVSQSPSNKVTEKGKDVELRCDPISGHTALYWYRQSLGQGLEFLIYFQGNSAPDKSGLPSDRFSAERTGGSVSTLTIQRTQQEDSAVYLCASRTSGRLMGTDTQYFGPGTRLTVL.

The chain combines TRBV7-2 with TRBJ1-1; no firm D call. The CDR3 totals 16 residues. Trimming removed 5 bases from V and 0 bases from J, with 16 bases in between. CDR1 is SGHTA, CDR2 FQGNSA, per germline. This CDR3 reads CASSRNRQLMNTEAFF. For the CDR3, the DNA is TGTGCCAGCAGCAGGAACAGACAACTTATGAACACTGAAGCTTTCTTT.

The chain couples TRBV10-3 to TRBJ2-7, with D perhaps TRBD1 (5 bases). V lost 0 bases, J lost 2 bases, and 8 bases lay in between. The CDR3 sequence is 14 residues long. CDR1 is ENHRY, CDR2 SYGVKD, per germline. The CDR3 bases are TGTGCCATCAGTGAGTCAGGGGTTACCTACGAGCAGTACTTC. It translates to CAISESGVTYEQYF.

The DNA of the CDR3 is TGTGCCAGCAGCTTTAACAATCAGCCCCAGCATTTT. This gives the protein CASSFNNQPQHF. V is TRBV7-8 and J is TRBJ1-5; unclear D gene. Germline values: CDR1 SGHVS, CDR2 FQNEAQ. The CDR3 length is 12 residues. V was pared by 3 bases and J by 3 bases, with 3 bases between.

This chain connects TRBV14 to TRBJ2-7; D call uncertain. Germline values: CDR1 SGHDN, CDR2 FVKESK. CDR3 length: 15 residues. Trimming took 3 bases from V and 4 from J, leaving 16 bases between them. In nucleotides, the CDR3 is TGTGCCAGCAGCCATTCCACTCAAGGCGATTACGAGCAGTACTTC. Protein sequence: CASSHSTQGDYEQYF. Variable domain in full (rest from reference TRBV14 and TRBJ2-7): EAGVTQFPSHSVIEKGQTVTLRCDPISGHDNLYWYRRVMGKEIKFLLHFVKESKQDESGMPNNRFLAERTGGTYSTLKVQPAELEDSGVYFCASSHSTQGDYEQYFGPGTRLTVT.

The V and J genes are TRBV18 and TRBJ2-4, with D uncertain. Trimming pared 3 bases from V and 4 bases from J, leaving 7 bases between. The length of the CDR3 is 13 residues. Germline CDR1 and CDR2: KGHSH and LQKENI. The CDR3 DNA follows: TGTGCCAGCTCACCCGGGCAGAAAAACATTCAGTACTTC. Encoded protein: CASSPGQKNIQYF.

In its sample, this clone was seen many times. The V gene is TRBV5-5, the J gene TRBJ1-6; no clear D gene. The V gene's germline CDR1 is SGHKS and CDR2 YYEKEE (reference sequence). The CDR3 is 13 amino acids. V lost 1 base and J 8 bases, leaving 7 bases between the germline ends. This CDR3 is CASSLIWDSPLHF. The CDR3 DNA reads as TGTGCCAGCAGCTTGATATGGGATTCACCCCTCCACTTT. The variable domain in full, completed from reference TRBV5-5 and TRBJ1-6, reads DAGVTQSPTHLIKTRGQQVTLRCSPISGHKSVSWYQQVLGQGPQFIFQYYEKEERGRGNFPDRFSARQFPNYSSELNVNALLLGDSALYLCASSLIWDSPLHFGNGTRLTVT.

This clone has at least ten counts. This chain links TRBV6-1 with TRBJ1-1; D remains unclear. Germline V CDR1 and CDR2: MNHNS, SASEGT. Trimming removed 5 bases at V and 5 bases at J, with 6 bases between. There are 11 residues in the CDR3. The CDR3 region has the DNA TGTGCCAGCAGTAGTGGGACTGAAGCTTTCTTT. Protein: CASSSGTEAFF.

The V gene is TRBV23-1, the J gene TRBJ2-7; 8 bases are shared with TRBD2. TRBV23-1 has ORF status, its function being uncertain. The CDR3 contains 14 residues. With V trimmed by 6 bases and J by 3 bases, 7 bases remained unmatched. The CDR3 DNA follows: TGCGCCAGCAGCCGAGCGGGAGAGGGCTACGAGCAGTACTTC. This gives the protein CASSRAGEGYEQYF.

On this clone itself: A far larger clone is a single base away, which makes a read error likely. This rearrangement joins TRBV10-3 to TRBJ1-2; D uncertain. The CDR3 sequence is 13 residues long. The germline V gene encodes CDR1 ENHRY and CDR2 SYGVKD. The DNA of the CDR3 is TGTGCCACCAGTGAGCAGGTCTACTATGGCTACACCTTC. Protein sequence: CATSEQVYYGYTF.

CDR3 sequence reads: CASRTGAVEKLFF. CDR3 nucleotide sequence: TGTGCCAGCAGGACAGGGGCGGTTGAAAAACTGTTTTTT. The chain employs TRBV6-1 and TRBJ1-4, with 8 nucleotides matching TRBD1. The CDR3 has 13 amino acids. Germline trimming cut 6 bases from V and 7 bases from J; bases unmatched to any gene: 4. Germline V lookup: CDR1 MNHNS, CDR2 SASEGT.

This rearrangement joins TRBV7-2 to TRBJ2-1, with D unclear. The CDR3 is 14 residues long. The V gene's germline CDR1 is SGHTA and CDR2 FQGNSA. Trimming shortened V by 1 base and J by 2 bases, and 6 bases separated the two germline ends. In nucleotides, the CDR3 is TGTGCCAGCAGCTTAGAGGCCGCCTACAATGAGCAGTTCTTC. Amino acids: CASSLEAAYNEQFF. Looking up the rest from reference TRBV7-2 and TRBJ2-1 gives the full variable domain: GAGVSQSPSNKVTEKGKDVELRCDPISGHTALYWYRQSLGQGLEFLIYFQGNSAPDKSGLPSDRFSAERTGGSVSTLTIQRTQQEDSAVYLCASSLEAAYNEQFFGPGTRLTVL.

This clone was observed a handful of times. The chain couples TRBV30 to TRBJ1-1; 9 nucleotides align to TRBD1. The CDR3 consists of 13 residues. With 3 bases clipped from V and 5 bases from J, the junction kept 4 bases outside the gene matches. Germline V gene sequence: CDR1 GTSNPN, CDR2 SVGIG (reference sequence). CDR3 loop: CAWRGQGGTEAFF. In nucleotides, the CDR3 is TGTGCCTGGAGGGGACAGGGAGGTACTGAAGCTTTCTTT.

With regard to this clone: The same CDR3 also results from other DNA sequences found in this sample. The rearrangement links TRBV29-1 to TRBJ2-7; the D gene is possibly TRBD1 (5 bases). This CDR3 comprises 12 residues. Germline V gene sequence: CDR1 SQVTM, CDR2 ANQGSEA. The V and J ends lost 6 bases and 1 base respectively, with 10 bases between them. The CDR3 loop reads CSVLRGSYEQYF. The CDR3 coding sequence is TGCAGCGTACTTAGGGGATCCTACGAGCAGTACTTC.

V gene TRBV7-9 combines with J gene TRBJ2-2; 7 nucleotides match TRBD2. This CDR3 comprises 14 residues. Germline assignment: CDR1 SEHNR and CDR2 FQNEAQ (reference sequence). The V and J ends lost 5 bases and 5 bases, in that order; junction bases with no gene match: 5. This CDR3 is CASSVGGWTGELFF. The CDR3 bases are TGTGCCAGCAGCGTGGGAGGGTGGACCGGGGAGCTGTTTTTT.

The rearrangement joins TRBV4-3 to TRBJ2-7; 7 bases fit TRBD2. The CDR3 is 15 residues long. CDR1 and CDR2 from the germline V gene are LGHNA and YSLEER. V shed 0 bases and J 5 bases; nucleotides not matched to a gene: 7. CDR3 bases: TGCGCCAGCAGCCAAGACATCCTGGGAGGGGACGAGCAGTACTTC. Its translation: CASSQDILGGDEQYF.

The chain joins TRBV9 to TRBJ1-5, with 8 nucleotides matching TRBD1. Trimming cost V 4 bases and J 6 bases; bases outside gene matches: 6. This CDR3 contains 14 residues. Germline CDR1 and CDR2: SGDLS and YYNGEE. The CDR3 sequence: CASSPAGGSQPQHF. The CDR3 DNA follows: TGTGCCAGCAGCCCAGCAGGGGGCAGTCAGCCCCAGCATTTT. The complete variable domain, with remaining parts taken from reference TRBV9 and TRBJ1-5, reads DSGVTQTPKHLITATGQRVTLRCSPRSGDLSVYWYQQSLDQGLQFLIQYYNGEERAKGNILERFSAQQFPDLHSELNLSSLELGDSALYFCASSPAGGSQPQHFGDGTRLSIL.

The CDR3 DNA sequence: TGTGCCAGCTCACCACCGTCCCTCTCCTACAATGAGCAGTTCTTC. It yields the protein CASSPPSLSYNEQFF. This chain connects TRBV18 to TRBJ2-1; D is ambiguous. V dropped 0 bases and J dropped 0 bases, with 6 bases sitting between them. The length of the CDR3 is 15 residues. Germline CDR1 reads KGHSH; CDR2 reads LQKENI.